The clone carrying this TCR beta chain has a count of ten or more. Its cognate antigen is unknown. CDR3 length equals 14 residues. Trimming cost V 5 bases and J 7 bases; bases outside gene matches: 5. Germline V gene data show CDR1 as SEHNR and CDR2 as FQNEAQ (reference sequence). No patient had received any treatment before thyroid surgery. These data come from a study of metastatic and nonmetastatic thyroid tumors. The wider study: It was across blood and tumor or nodule tissue from malignant and benign thyroid patients that repertoires were compared. Study-wide points: Malignant tumors reportedly showed significantly higher TCR beta diversity than benign nodules in both blood and tumor.

MiXCR reprocessed the PCR reads for TCRdb. The data contain about 24,000 clones, around 20% of them singletons. V and J are TRBV7-9 and TRBJ1-6, with 7 bases aligning to TRBD1. The sequence was obtained from a female donor with papillary thyroid cancer or a benign thyroid nodule (not recorded which). Some clones in this sample may be carry-over from other donors' samples. Sequencing used blood. CDR3 amino acids: CASSTGQKNSPLHF. DNA for the CDR3: TGTGCCAGCAGCACGGGACAGAAAAATTCACCCCTCCACTTT.